This TCR beta chain was observed in a study of T cell responses to AZD1222 COVID-19 vaccine. Study-level background: Some second doses came at about 4 weeks and others at about 12 weeks; these were pooled.

The trim removed 6 bases at V and 7 bases at J, leaving 8 bases unmatched. The CDR3 runs 14 residues. Germline CDR1 and CDR2: LNHDA and SQIVND (reference sequence). This clone showed up just once. Its cognate antigen is unknown. Study findings and constraints: All repertoire sampling was performed exclusively after the peak T cell response. Breadth and depth of Spike-specific TCRs rose after two AZD1222 doses.

Here immunoSEQ multiplex PCR was the method, and the copy in TCRdb shows in-frame clones only, minus some. This repertoire shows 170,000 or so clones, 75% to 90% found once; its top ten account for around 2.6%. The V call is TRBV19, the J call TRBJ1-4; 7 nucleotides align to TRBD1. The source is an adult in good health. Sequencing used peripheral blood, obtained on day 0 of AZD1222 vaccination. CDR3 nucleotide sequence: TGTGCCAGTAGCCAAACAGGGGTTCGTGAAAAACTGTTTTTT. Amino acids: CASSQTGVREKLFF.